This T cell receptor beta chain originates from a study of blood T cell repertoires in COVID-19. Assay used: immunoSEQ multiplex PCR; TCRdb lists only in-frame clones, some missing. The sample lists under 200,000 clones; approximately 88% were seen once. From germline, CDR1 is SGHRS and CDR2 YFSETQ. The CDR3 covers 14 residues. V trimming: 3 bases; J trimming: 4 bases; junction bases outside the gene matches: 6. This TCR came from a woman in her 50s who had recovered from COVID-19. The sequenced sample consisted of PBMCs or T cells enriched from blood (not recorded which). The V and J genes are TRBV5-1 and TRBJ2-5; 7 nucleotides match TRBD1. CDR3 nucleotide sequence: TGCGCCAGCAGCTCCAGGGGGTGGATAGAGACCCAGTACTTC. The encoded protein is CASSSRGWIETQYF. Complete variable domain (other parts from reference TRBV5-1 and TRBJ2-5): KAGVTQTPRYLIKTRGQQVTLSCSPISGHRSVSWYQQTPGQGLQFLFEYFSETQRNKGNFPGRFSGRQFSNSRSEMNVSTLELGDSALYLCASSSRGWIETQYFGPGTRLLVL.